These 30 T cell receptor beta chains came from one sample sequenced in a study of fetal regulatory T cell absence and autoimmunity. Data came from immunoSEQ multiplex PCR; TCRdb stores just in-frame clones and leaves some out. In the table there are about 43,000 clones, approximately 83% of which are singletons. The sequencing input was cord blood. These receptors all stem from a newborn boy with IPEX syndrome.

This chain links TRBV5-4 with TRBJ2-1, with 8 bases matching TRBD2. The CDR3 has 14 residues. J gave up 1 base and V 7 bases, and 4 bases lay outside the gene matches. The germline gives CDR1 SGHNT, CDR2 YYREEE (reference sequence). CDR3 nucleotide sequence: TGTGCCAGCGGCACTAGCGGTTCCTACAATGAGCAGTTCTTC. Its protein is CASGTSGSYNEQFF.

The chain combines TRBV6-5 with TRBJ1-2, with a weak D call TRBD1 (6 bases). The CDR3 spans 16 residues. V lost 0 bases and J 2 bases, leaving 13 bases between the germline ends. Germline values: CDR1 MNHEY, CDR2 SVGAGI. This CDR3 is CASSYSTGAGNYGYTF. CDR3 sequence (DNA): TGTGCCAGCAGTTACTCGACGGGGGCTGGAAACTATGGCTACACCTTC.

V and J are TRBV11-2 and TRBJ2-5; D is perhaps TRBD1 or TRBD2 (5 bases each). Trimming took off 5 bases at V and 0 bases at J, with 13 bases between the two ends. The length of the CDR3 is 15 residues. Germline V lookup: CDR1 SGHAT, CDR2 FQNNGV. The CDR3 sequence: CASSPVGTDQETQYF. CDR3 bases: TGTGCCAGCAGCCCGGTGGGGACGGACCAAGAGACCCAGTACTTC.

The rearrangement links TRBV7-6 to TRBJ2-5; 12 bases are a match to TRBD2. J lost 5 bases, V lost 5 bases, and 6 bases had no gene match. The CDR3 spans 15 residues. Germline CDR1 is SGHVS and CDR2 is FNYEAQ. The CDR3 is CASSPSGGAWETQYF. The CDR3 DNA reads as TGTGCCAGCAGCCCTAGCGGGGGGGCCTGGGAGACCCAGTACTTC.

The chain has TRBV15 and TRBJ1-2, with D perhaps matching TRBD1 (6 bases). From germline, CDR1 is LNHNV and CDR2 YYDKDF (reference sequence). This CDR3 spans 14 amino acids. V was shortened by 3 bases and J by 0 bases, with 8 bases between the two germline ends. The CDR3 loop is CATSSAGANYGYTF. In DNA, the CDR3 is TGTGCCACCAGCAGTGCAGGGGCTAACTATGGCTACACCTTC.

This sequence joins TRBV10-3 and TRBJ1-3, with D unresolved. Germline V lookup: CDR1 ENHRY, CDR2 SYGVKD. The CDR3 extends over 16 amino acids. V gave up 0 bases and J gave up 2 bases, with 11 bases separating them. CDR3 bases: TGTGCCATCAGTGAGTCTGCAGGTGACGCTGGAAACACCATATATTTT. It translates to CAISESAGDAGNTIYF.

The chain couples TRBV2 to TRBJ1-1; the D gene is possibly TRBD1 (6 bases). Germline CDR1 and CDR2: SNHLY and FYNNEI. The CDR3 spans 13 residues. V dropped 6 bases and J dropped 3 bases, with 11 bases sitting between them. This chain's CDR3 is CASRRTAYTEAFF. CDR3 nucleotides: TGTGCCAGCAGAAGGACAGCCTACACTGAAGCTTTCTTT.

V is TRBV19 and J is TRBJ2-2; no firm D call. Germline CDR1 reads LNHDA; CDR2 reads SQIVND (reference sequence). The CDR3 has 14 amino acids. Trimming removed 3 bases from V and 3 bases from J, with 8 bases in between. The DNA of the CDR3 is TGTGCCAGTAGTATTAGAACGGACACCGGGGAGCTGTTTTTT. This sequence encodes CASSIRTDTGELFF.

The table lists this clone with a count of one. This sequence joins TRBV5-1 and TRBJ2-5, with a possible D match to TRBD1 (7 bases). Germline V gene data show CDR1 as SGHRS and CDR2 as YFSETQ. The CDR3 is made up of 14 amino acids. Trimming removed 0 bases from V and 7 bases from J, with 13 bases in between. CDR3 DNA sequence: TGCGCCAGCAGCTTGGTAGGAGGGGGCGCGACCCAGTACTTC. It translates to CASSLVGGGATQYF.

The sample holds one count of this clone. This rearrangement joins TRBV5-4 to TRBJ1-2; a possible D gene is TRBD1 (5 bases). The CDR3 runs to 13 residues. V lost 5 bases and J 10 bases, leaving 18 bases between the germline ends. Germline loops: CDR1 SGHNT, CDR2 YYREEE (reference sequence). For the CDR3, the DNA is TGTGCCAGCAGTCAAAGGCAGGGTAGTTACTACACCTTC. Translated: CASSQRQGSYYTF.

V gene TRBV29-1 combines with J gene TRBJ2-7; tentative D call: TRBD1 (6 bases). CDR1 and CDR2 from the germline V gene are SQVTM and ANQGSEA. CDR3 length: 12 amino acids. The V gene lost 3 bases and the J gene lost 7 bases, with 13 bases spanning the gap. CDR3 DNA sequence: TGCAGCGTTGATCAGGGGACGCGGGAGCAGTACTTC. Amino acid sequence: CSVDQGTREQYF.

V and J are TRBV7-2 and TRBJ2-5; perhaps TRBD1 as D (5 bases). This CDR3 has 14 amino acids. Germline V CDR1 and CDR2: SGHTA, FQGNSA. Trimming took off 0 bases at V and 6 bases at J, with 11 bases between the two ends. CDR3 region: CASSLASGWKTQYF. The CDR3 DNA reads as TGTGCCAGCAGCTTAGCTTCAGGGTGGAAGACCCAGTACTTC.

The chain is built from TRBV4-1 and TRBJ1-3, with D possibly TRBD1 on 5 matching bases. The CDR3 contains 17 residues. Trimming left V 1 base short and J 6 bases short, with 19 bases between. The germline V gene encodes CDR1 MGHRA and CDR2 YSYEKL. CDR3 region: CASSQVLMRGGINTIYF. CDR3 nucleotide sequence: TGCGCCAGCAGCCAAGTCCTGATGCGGGGGGGGATAAACACCATATATTTT.

This clone came up a few times. In DNA form, the CDR3 reads TGCGCCAGCAGCTGGGGACAGGGAGAGACCCAGTACTTC. It is translated as CASSWGQGETQYF. The rearrangement uses TRBV10-1 and TRBJ2-5, with 9 bases fitting TRBD1. CDR3 length: 13 residues. With V trimmed by 6 bases and J by 4 bases, 3 bases remained unmatched. Germline CDR1 and CDR2: WNHNN and SYGVQD (reference sequence).

The chain recombines TRBV4-1 with TRBJ2-2, with D possibly being TRBD2 (6 bases). Deletions cut 6 bases from V and 7 bases from J, with 18 bases between. The CDR3 runs to 15 residues. Germline V CDR1 and CDR2: MGHRA, YSYEKL. The CDR3 DNA is TGCGCCAGCAGGCTCGGAGGCGGGGTCGTCGGGGAGCTGTTTTTT. Its protein is CASRLGGGVVGELFF.

The chain has TRBV6-5 and TRBJ2-4; 7 bases match TRBD2. The CDR3 spans 14 residues. The V segment lost 0 bases and the J segment 5 bases; nucleotides outside the gene matches: 1. Germline CDR1 is MNHEY and CDR2 is SVGAGI. The DNA for the CDR3 is TGTGCCAGCAGTTACTCTACTAGCGAAAACATTCAGTACTTC. Translation: CASSYSTSENIQYF.

The chain employs TRBV2 and TRBJ2-7; TRBD2 matches at 12 bases. V was clipped by 5 bases and J by 3 bases; unmatched bases: 8. In germline, CDR1 is SNHLY, CDR2 FYNNEI. The CDR3 totals 16 residues. DNA of the CDR3: TGTGCCAGCAGTTCGGCGACTAGCGGGAGCTTCTACGAGCAGTACTTC. Protein sequence: CASSSATSGSFYEQYF.

The rearrangement joins TRBV27 to TRBJ1-5, with TRBD1 matching 8 bases. The germline CDR1 and CDR2 sequences are MNHEY and SMNVEV (reference sequence). The CDR3 totals 13 residues. Trimming took 6 bases from V and 8 from J; bases not matched to a gene: 6. The CDR3 DNA sequence: TGTGCCAGCAGCCCCAGGGGGCCTAAGCCCCAGCATTTT. Residues: CASSPRGPKPQHF.

The rearrangement links TRBV7-6 to TRBJ2-7; D might be TRBD2 (6 bases). The CDR3 has 11 residues. The germline gives CDR1 SGHVS, CDR2 FNYEAQ. V was pared by 5 bases and J by 7 bases, with 9 bases between. This CDR3 reads CASSVSGEQYF. CDR3 DNA sequence: TGTGCCAGCAGCGTTAGCGGTGAGCAGTACTTC. The variable domain in full, with the rest retrieved from reference TRBV7-6 and TRBJ2-7, is GAGVSQSPRYKVTKRGQDVALRCDPISGHVSLYWYRQALGQGPEFLTYFNYEAQQDKSGLPNDRFSAERPEGSISTLTIQRTEQRDSAMYRCASSVSGEQYFGPGTRLTVT.

V usage is TRBV12-5 and J usage is TRBJ1-5, with 8 bases aligning to TRBD1. CDR1 is LGHNT, CDR2 FRNRAP, per germline. V was clipped by 1 base and J by 4 bases; unmatched bases: 6. The CDR3 totals 16 residues. CDR3 coding DNA: TGTGCTAGTGGTTTGGCCCTGGACAGGGCGAATCAGCCCCAGCATTTT. Its translation is CASGLALDRANQPQHF.

This clone was observed once. The rearrangement links TRBV6-5 to TRBJ2-5, with no clear D. V dropped 0 bases and J dropped 4 bases, with 6 bases sitting between them. Germline loops: CDR1 MNHEY, CDR2 SVGAGI. This CDR3 region has 13 residues. CDR3 sequence: CASSYSRRETQYF. CDR3 nucleotide sequence: TGTGCCAGCAGTTACTCGAGGAGAGAGACCCAGTACTTC.

The chain is built from TRBV5-5 and TRBJ2-7, with D perhaps being TRBD1 or TRBD2 (6 bases each). CDR1 SGHKS and CDR2 YYEKEE come from the germline V gene (reference sequence). This CDR3 region has 16 residues. V was clipped by 0 bases and J by 0 bases, with 13 bases between them. The CDR3 protein is CASSLDRGRSSYEQYF. The CDR3 nucleotides are TGTGCCAGCAGCTTGGATCGGGGGCGCAGCTCCTACGAGCAGTACTTC.

The chain has TRBV6-1 and TRBJ2-2; D call uncertain. The CDR3 extends over 12 amino acids. CDR1 is MNHNS, CDR2 SASEGT, per germline. The germline V and J ends were trimmed by 10 bases and 1 base, with 7 bases remaining between them. The CDR3 here is CATQENTGELFF. The CDR3 DNA sequence: TGTGCCACCCAGGAGAACACCGGGGAGCTGTTTTTT.

V gene TRBV6-6 combines with J gene TRBJ2-7; 8 bases fit TRBD2. The CDR3 is 14 amino acids. From germline, CDR1 is MNHNY and CDR2 SVGAGI (reference sequence). V dropped 2 bases and J dropped 5; count of bases not matched to a gene: 5. The CDR3 nucleotides are TGTGCCAGCAGTTACATCGGGAGGGCCCACGAGCAGTACTTC. It specifies CASSYIGRAHEQYF.

This chain connects TRBV7-8 to TRBJ2-1; D tentatively reads TRBD1 or TRBD2 (7 bases each). The CDR3 is made up of 16 amino acids. The germline CDR1 and CDR2 sequences are SGHVS and FQNEAQ. V dropped 5 bases and J dropped 9 bases, with 23 bases sitting between them. CDR3 bases: TGTGCCAGCAGCCCGGGGACAGCGCCTTTAGCGGGTGAGCAGTTCTTC. This codes for CASSPGTAPLAGEQFF.

The chain combines TRBV7-2 with TRBJ1-1; no clear D gene. The CDR3 covers 13 residues. The germline V gene encodes CDR1 SGHTA and CDR2 FQGNSA. V was pared by 1 base and J by 5 bases, with 8 bases between. CDR3 amino acids: CASSLGQGTEAFF. The CDR3 bases are TGTGCCAGCAGCTTAGGGCAAGGAACTGAAGCTTTCTTT.

This clone was counted a single time. This chain connects TRBV5-4 to TRBJ1-2; D is uncertain. The CDR3 covers 14 residues. From germline, CDR1 is SGHNT and CDR2 YYREEE (reference sequence). V lost 1 base, J lost 2 bases, and 9 bases lay in between. Here the CDR3 DNA reads TGTGCCAGCAGCTTGCTAGAACTGAACTATGGCTACACCTTC. As protein: CASSLLELNYGYTF.

This chain uses TRBV10-3 with TRBJ2-5, with D perhaps TRBD2 (5 bases). CDR3 length equals 14 residues. The V and J ends lost 0 bases and 3 bases respectively, with 8 bases between them. The germline V gene has CDR1 ENHRY and CDR2 SYGVKD. The CDR3 bases are TGTGCCATCAGTGAGTCAACGGGGAAAGAGACCCAGTACTTC. Its protein is CAISESTGKETQYF.

V is TRBV5-1 and J is TRBJ1-1; 8 positions match TRBD1. This CDR3 has 13 amino acids. CDR1 SGHRS and CDR2 YFSETQ come from the germline V gene. J was trimmed by 4 bases and V by 5 bases; bases with no gene match: 4. This chain's CDR3 is CASRRTGGTEAFF. The CDR3 nucleotides read TGCGCCAGCAGGCGAACAGGGGGCACTGAAGCTTTCTTT.

Only one count was recorded for this clone. The chain carries TRBV7-9 and TRBJ2-5; TRBD2 is a possible D gene (5 bases). The CDR3 is 13 residues long. Germline values: CDR1 SEHNR, CDR2 FQNEAQ (reference sequence). Trimming cost V 7 bases and J 10 bases, with 19 bases left between them. CDR3 sequence reads: CASTHTGPRDQYF. The CDR3 DNA sequence: TGTGCCAGCACCCACACCGGGCCTCGGGACCAGTACTTC.